This T cell receptor beta chain was found in a study of cytomegalovirus exposure and HLA in healthy donors. Study as a whole: Among roughly 180 million T cells, an earlier analysis found roughly 120 million unique TCR beta sequences. Whole-study results and caveats: Later analysis identified 15,000 to 20,000 TCR beta sequences associated with HLA alleles, using a false discovery rate threshold of 0.05.

The PCR used 60 Vbeta and 13 Jbeta primers. Sequencing was performed with immunoSEQ multiplex PCR; in TCRdb, only in-frame clones are kept and a portion is missing. Of under 200,000 clones listed, 60% to 80% are singletons. This clone occurred a few times. The antigen is not known. Trimming cost V 0 bases and J 2 bases, with 12 bases left between them. Looked up from germline, CDR1 is SGHRS and CDR2 is YFSETQ. CDR3 size: 15 residues. The clonotype originates from a man aged 55 to 69 in good health and CMV-seronegative. The sample consisted of PBMCs. The V call is TRBV5-1, the J call TRBJ2-7; a possible D gene is TRBD2 (5 bases). CDR3 nucleotides: TGCGCCAGCAGCTTGGACGGAGGATCAGCCTACGAGCAGTACTTC. Residues: CASSLDGGSAYEQYF.